Listed below are T cell receptor beta chains from one sample, sequenced in a study of T cell responses to AZD1222 COVID-19 vaccine. Here immunoSEQ multiplex PCR was the method, and the copy in TCRdb shows in-frame clones only, minus some. The data hold 140,000 or so clones, with around 91% observed a single time. This sample comprised peripheral blood, obtained on day 0 of AZD1222 vaccination. Receptor source: an adult in good health. Each CDR3 is given without its conserved first and last residue. Fields, in order: clone size, V gene, CDR3 length, J gene, D gene, CDR3 protein. The D gene is left open where the match is weak. Not every row has a clone size; where given, it reads once, few, many or a size class.

clone size: NA; V gene: TRBV10-3; CDR3 length: 13; J gene: TRBJ2-1; D gene: TRBD2; CDR3 protein: ATRGMTSGLNEQF
clone size: NA; V gene: TRBV19; CDR3 length: 14; J gene: TRBJ1-2; D gene: NA; CDR3 protein: ASSIARGTEAYGYT
clone size: once; V gene: TRBV6-5; CDR3 length: 13; J gene: TRBJ1-6; D gene: TRBD1; CDR3 protein: ASRTPGTGNSPLH
clone size: NA; V gene: TRBV7-9; CDR3 length: 14; J gene: TRBJ2-5; D gene: TRBD1; CDR3 protein: ASSFGQGGHQETQY
clone size: NA; V gene: TRBV3-1/TRBV3-2; CDR3 length: 15; J gene: TRBJ2-1; D gene: NA; CDR3 protein: ASSQASGRASYNEQF
clone size: NA; V gene: TRBV28; CDR3 length: 11; J gene: TRBJ1-5; D gene: NA; CDR3 protein: ASSLDRSRPQH
clone size: NA; V gene: TRBV9; CDR3 length: 10; J gene: TRBJ1-2; D gene: NA; CDR3 protein: ASSGAESGYT
clone size: NA; V gene: TRBV5-1; CDR3 length: 14; J gene: TRBJ2-1; D gene: TRBD2; CDR3 protein: ASSLFWSGGANEQF
clone size: NA; V gene: TRBV7-8; CDR3 length: 13; J gene: TRBJ2-3; D gene: NA; CDR3 protein: ASRTPGKSTDTQY
clone size: NA; V gene: TRBV28; CDR3 length: 10; J gene: TRBJ1-2; D gene: NA; CDR3 protein: ASSFRPRGYT
clone size: NA; V gene: TRBV29-1; CDR3 length: 12; J gene: TRBJ2-7; D gene: TRBD2; CDR3 protein: SVGTSGRLYEQY
clone size: NA; V gene: TRBV11-2; CDR3 length: 13; J gene: TRBJ1-5; D gene: NA; CDR3 protein: ASSLAGGANQPQH
clone size: NA; V gene: TRBV30; CDR3 length: 11; J gene: TRBJ2-3; D gene: NA; CDR3 protein: AWGDGGTDTQY
clone size: NA; V gene: TRBV7-2; CDR3 length: 13; J gene: TRBJ1-4; D gene: TRBD1; CDR3 protein: ASSLGGGGNEKLF
clone size: NA; V gene: TRBV5-4; CDR3 length: 13; J gene: TRBJ1-2; D gene: NA; CDR3 protein: ASSLEQGWVYGYT
clone size: NA; V gene: TRBV7-3; CDR3 length: 13; J gene: TRBJ2-2; D gene: NA; CDR3 protein: ASSLRSGDTGELF
clone size: NA; V gene: TRBV6-5; CDR3 length: 14; J gene: TRBJ2-3; D gene: NA; CDR3 protein: ASSSVSGLRADTQY
clone size: NA; V gene: TRBV11-2; CDR3 length: 10; J gene: TRBJ2-1; D gene: NA; CDR3 protein: ASSLKIHEQF
clone size: NA; V gene: TRBV13; CDR3 length: 15; J gene: TRBJ1-6; D gene: NA; CDR3 protein: ASSLGLISSYNSPLH
clone size: NA; V gene: TRBV19; CDR3 length: 14; J gene: TRBJ1-2; D gene: NA; CDR3 protein: ASSIVAWGGPYGYT
clone size: NA; V gene: TRBV19; CDR3 length: 13; J gene: TRBJ2-3; D gene: TRBD1; CDR3 protein: ASRDRSRGTDTQY
clone size: once; V gene: TRBV19; CDR3 length: 13; J gene: TRBJ1-5; D gene: NA; CDR3 protein: ASSQGRGGNQPQH
clone size: NA; V gene: TRBV6-5; CDR3 length: 12; J gene: TRBJ1-2; D gene: NA; CDR3 protein: ASWRRGGGHGYT
clone size: NA; V gene: TRBV7-3; CDR3 length: 12; J gene: TRBJ2-1; D gene: TRBD2; CDR3 protein: ASSPTSGSNEQF